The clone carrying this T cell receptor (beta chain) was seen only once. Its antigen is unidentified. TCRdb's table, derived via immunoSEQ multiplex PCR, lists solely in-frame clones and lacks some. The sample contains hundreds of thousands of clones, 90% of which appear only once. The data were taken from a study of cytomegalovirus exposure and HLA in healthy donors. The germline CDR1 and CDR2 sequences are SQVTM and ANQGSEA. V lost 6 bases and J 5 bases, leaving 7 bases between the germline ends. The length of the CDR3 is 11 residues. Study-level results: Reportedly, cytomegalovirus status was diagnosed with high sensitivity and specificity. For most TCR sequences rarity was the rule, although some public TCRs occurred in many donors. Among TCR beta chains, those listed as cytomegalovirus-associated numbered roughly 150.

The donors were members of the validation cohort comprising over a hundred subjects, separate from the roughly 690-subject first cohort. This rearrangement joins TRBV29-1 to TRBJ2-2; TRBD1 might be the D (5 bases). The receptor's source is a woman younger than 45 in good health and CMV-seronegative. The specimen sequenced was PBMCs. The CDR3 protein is CSVRQTGELFF. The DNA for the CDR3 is TGCAGCGTCAGACAGACCGGGGAGCTGTTTTTT.